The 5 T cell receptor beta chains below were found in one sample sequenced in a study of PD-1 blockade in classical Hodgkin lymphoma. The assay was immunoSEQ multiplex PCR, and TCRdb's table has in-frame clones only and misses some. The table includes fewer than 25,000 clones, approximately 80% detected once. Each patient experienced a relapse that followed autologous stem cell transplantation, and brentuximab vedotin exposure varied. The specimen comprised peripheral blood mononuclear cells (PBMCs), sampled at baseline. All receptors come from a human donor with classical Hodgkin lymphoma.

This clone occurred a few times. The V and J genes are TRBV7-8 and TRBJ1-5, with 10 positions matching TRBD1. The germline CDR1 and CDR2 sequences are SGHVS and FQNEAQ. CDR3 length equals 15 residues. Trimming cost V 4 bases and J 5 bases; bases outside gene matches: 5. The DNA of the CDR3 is TGTGCCAGCAGCTCCCCGACAGGGGGCCATCAGCCCCAGCATTTT. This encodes CASSSPTGGHQPQHF. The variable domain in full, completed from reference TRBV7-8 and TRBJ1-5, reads GAGVSQSPRYKVAKRGQDVALRCDPISGHVSLFWYQQALGQGPEFLTYFQNEAQLDKSGLPSDRFFAERPEGSVSTLKIQRTQQEDSAVYLCASSSPTGGHQPQHFGDGTRLSIL.

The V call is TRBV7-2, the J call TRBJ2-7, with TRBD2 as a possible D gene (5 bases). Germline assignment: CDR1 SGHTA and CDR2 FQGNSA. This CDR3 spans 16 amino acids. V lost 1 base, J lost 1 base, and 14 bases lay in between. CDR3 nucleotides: TGTGCCAGCAGCTTAGGTCCGGCTAGGGAGTCCTACGAGCAGTACTTC. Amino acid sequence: CASSLGPARESYEQYF.

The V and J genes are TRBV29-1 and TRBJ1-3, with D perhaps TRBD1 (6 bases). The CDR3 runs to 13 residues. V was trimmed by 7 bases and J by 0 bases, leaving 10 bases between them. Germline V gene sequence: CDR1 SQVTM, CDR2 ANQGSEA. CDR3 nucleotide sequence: TGCAGCGCTGGACAGCCCTCTGGAAACACCATATATTTT. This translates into CSAGQPSGNTIYF.

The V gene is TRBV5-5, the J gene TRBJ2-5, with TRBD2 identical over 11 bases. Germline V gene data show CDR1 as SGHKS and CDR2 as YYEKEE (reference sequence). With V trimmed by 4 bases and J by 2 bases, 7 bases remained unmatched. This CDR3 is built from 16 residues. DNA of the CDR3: TGTGCCAGCAGCCAGGTAGCGGGGGGGCCGCAAGAGACCCAGTACTTC. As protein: CASSQVAGGPQETQYF.

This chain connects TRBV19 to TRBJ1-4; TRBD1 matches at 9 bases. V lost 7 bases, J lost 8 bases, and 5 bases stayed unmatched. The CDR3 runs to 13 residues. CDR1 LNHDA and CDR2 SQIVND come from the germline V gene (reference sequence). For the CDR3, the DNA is TGTGCCAGTAAGCGGACAGGGGACGAAAAACTGTTTTTT. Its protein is CASKRTGDEKLFF.